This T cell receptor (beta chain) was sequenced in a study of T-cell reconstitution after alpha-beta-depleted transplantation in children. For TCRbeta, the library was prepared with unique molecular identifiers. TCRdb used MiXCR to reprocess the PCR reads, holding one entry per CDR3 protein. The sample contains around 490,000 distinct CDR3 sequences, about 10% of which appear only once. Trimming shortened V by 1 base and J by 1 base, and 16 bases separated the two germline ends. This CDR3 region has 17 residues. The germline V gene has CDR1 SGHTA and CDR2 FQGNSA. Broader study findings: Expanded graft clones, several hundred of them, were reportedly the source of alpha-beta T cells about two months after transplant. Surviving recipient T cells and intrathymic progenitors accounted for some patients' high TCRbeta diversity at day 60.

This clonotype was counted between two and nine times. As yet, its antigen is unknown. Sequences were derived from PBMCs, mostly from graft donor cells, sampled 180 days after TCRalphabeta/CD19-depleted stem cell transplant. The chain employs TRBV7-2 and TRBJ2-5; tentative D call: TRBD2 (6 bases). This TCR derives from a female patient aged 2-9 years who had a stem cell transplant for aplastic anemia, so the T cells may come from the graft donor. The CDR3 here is CASSLGGGGSGQETQYF. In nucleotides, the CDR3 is TGTGCCAGCAGCTTAGGGGGTGGGGGTAGCGGCCAAGAGACCCAGTACTTC.